This entry features one T cell receptor (beta chain) sequence. Its antigen is as yet unknown. Per germline, CDR1 ENHRY and CDR2 SYGVKD. V shed 10 bases, J shed 5 bases, and the junction held 9 bases outside the gene matches. There are 14 residues in the CDR3. The data derive from a study of Tregs in tolerant kidney transplant recipients. CD4+CD25+CD127- Tregs, CD4+CD25- non-Tregs, CD4 and CD8 cells were sorted. Repertoires were generated with immunoSEQ multiplex PCR, while TCRdb's copy carries only in-frame clones and drops some. The table includes under 95,000 clones, 91% detected once. Notes on the study in general: The most relevant donor-specific Treg TCRbeta repertoire apparently came from expansion with activated donor B cells. For some patients, primers changed over time, blocking nucleotide-level comparison.

The genes are TRBV10-3 and TRBJ2-3, with 10 nucleotides matching TRBD1. The sample consisted of Tregs from blood, taken before the transplant. This clonotype was obtained from a human donor who received a combined kidney and bone marrow transplant. In nucleotides, the CDR3 is TGTGCCACCACAGGACAGGGGGAAGTAGATACGCAGTATTTT. As protein: CATTGQGEVDTQYF.